This TCR beta chain was captured by sequencing in a study of blood T cell repertoires in COVID-19. Study overall: Both acute and convalescent COVID-19 samples were obtained from the United States, Italy and Spain. Sources were T cells, B-cell-depleted T cells, or PBMCs; the material itself was cDNA or gDNA.

Clones were sequenced by immunoSEQ multiplex PCR, and TCRdb holds only the in-frame ones, with some missing. The table lists some 260,000 clones, around nine tenths of them singletons. V was cut by 5 bases and J by 2 bases, with 9 bases left in between. The CDR3 sequence is 13 residues long. The V gene's germline CDR1 is SGHKS and CDR2 YYEKEE (reference sequence). The receptor comes from a woman in her seventies with COVID-19, enrolled during active disease. Sequenced sample: peripheral blood. The chain is built from TRBV5-5 and TRBJ2-3, with D possibly matching TRBD2 (6 bases). The CDR3 spells CASRRGSTDTQYF. The CDR3 nucleotides read TGTGCCAGCAGGCGGGGTTCCACAGATACGCAGTATTTT.